Listed here are 27 T cell receptor beta chains from one sample, sequenced in a study of lymphopenia after photon versus proton radiotherapy. Clones were sequenced by immunoSEQ multiplex PCR, and TCRdb holds only the in-frame ones, with some missing. The sample has about 160,000 clones, 80% to 90% seen once; the top ten hold approximately 4.8%. The specimen was peripheral blood, collected from a patient treated with photon-based radiotherapy. The receptor set was obtained from a man in his forties or fifties with gastric cancer.

This clone was observed a handful of times. This chain links TRBV2 with TRBJ1-3; D is ambiguous. The CDR3 runs 12 residues. V gave up 9 bases and J gave up 1 base, with 7 bases separating them. Per the germline V gene, CDR1 is SNHLY and CDR2 is FYNNEI. CDR3 residues: CASQPSGNTIYF. In DNA, the CDR3 is TGTGCCAGTCAACCTTCTGGAAACACCATATATTTT.

This sequence joins TRBV5-6 and TRBJ1-3; D unclear. From germline, CDR1 is SGHDT and CDR2 YYEEEE. Between the trimmed V and J ends, which lost 4 bases and 0 bases, there was a span of 17 bases. The length of the CDR3 is 17 residues. The CDR3 is CASSRFRLASSGNTIYF. The CDR3, as DNA: TGTGCCAGCAGCCGATTCAGGCTTGCCTCCTCTGGAAACACCATATATTTT.

The chain couples TRBV11-2 to TRBJ2-7; no clear D gene. This CDR3 has 12 residues. Trimming pared 5 bases from V and 0 bases from J, leaving 5 bases between. CDR1 SGHAT and CDR2 FQNNGV come from the germline V gene. CDR3 in DNA: TGTGCCAGCAGCCGGGTCTCCTACGAGCAGTACTTC. Its translation: CASSRVSYEQYF.

The chain combines TRBV18 with TRBJ2-2, with D possibly TRBD1 on 5 matching bases. The V end was cut by 3 bases, the J end by 3 bases, with 8 bases between. CDR3 length: 14 residues. Germline V gives CDR1 KGHSH, CDR2 LQKENI. The CDR3 DNA is TGTGCCAGCTCACCCCCCAGGGACACCGGGGAGCTGTTTTTT. Translating gives CASSPPRDTGELFF.

This clone showed up just once. The chain joins TRBV14 to TRBJ2-1, with TRBD2 identical over 10 bases. Looked up from germline, CDR1 is SGHDN and CDR2 is FVKESK. The CDR3 sequence is 18 residues long. Trimming at V came to 0 bases and at J to 4 bases, leaving 9 bases not matched to a gene. The CDR3 sequence is CASSQDLASGSIYNEQFF. CDR3 in DNA: TGTGCCAGCAGCCAAGATTTAGCTAGCGGGAGCATTTACAATGAGCAGTTCTTC.

The chain has TRBV2 and TRBJ2-1, with 14 positions matching TRBD2. The CDR3 length is 17 residues. From germline, CDR1 is SNHLY and CDR2 FYNNEI. With V trimmed by 0 bases and J by 9 bases, 7 bases remained unmatched. CDR3 in amino acids: CASSEARGLAGVSEQFF. The CDR3, as DNA: TGTGCCAGCAGTGAAGCGCGGGGACTAGCGGGAGTCAGTGAGCAGTTCTTC.

This chain connects TRBV6-6 to TRBJ2-1; TRBD2 matches at 8 bases. J gave up 8 bases and V 7 bases, and 13 bases lay outside the gene matches. The CDR3 is 15 amino acids. In germline, CDR1 is MNHNY, CDR2 SVGAGI (reference sequence). CDR3 amino acids: CASTTGTGGKDEQFF. As DNA, the CDR3 is TGTGCCAGCACCACGGGAACGGGAGGGAAGGATGAGCAGTTCTTC.

The chain is built from TRBV11-3 and TRBJ2-1, with D perhaps being TRBD1 or TRBD2 (5 bases each). Germline CDR1 and CDR2: SGHNT and YENEEA. Trimming stripped 4 bases from V and 5 bases from J, with 12 bases between. This CDR3 has 14 residues. The CDR3 loop reads CASSSGIGDNEQFF. The CDR3 nucleotides read TGTGCCAGCAGCTCCGGGATAGGGGACAATGAGCAGTTCTTC.

The chain employs TRBV9 and TRBJ2-3; D might be TRBD1 or TRBD2, each matching 5 bases. Trimming stripped 3 bases from V and 2 bases from J, with 16 bases between. The CDR3 is 16 amino acids. Per germline, CDR1 SGDLS and CDR2 YYNGEE. The CDR3 is CASSETGTLNTDTQYF. The CDR3 bases are TGTGCCAGCAGCGAAACCGGGACCCTGAACACAGATACGCAGTATTTT.

This sequence joins TRBV18 and TRBJ1-2, with 7 bases identical to TRBD1. Germline values: CDR1 KGHSH, CDR2 LQKENI. Trimming cost V 6 bases and J 0 bases; bases outside gene matches: 7. This CDR3 is 15 amino acids long. The CDR3 bases are TGTGCCAGCTCCCTTCGACAGGGATCTAACTATGGCTACACCTTC. It encodes CASSLRQGSNYGYTF.

The chain has TRBV7-6 and TRBJ1-2; D might be TRBD1 (5 bases). Trimming stripped 4 bases from V and 10 bases from J, with 13 bases between. CDR1 and CDR2 from the germline V gene are SGHVS and FNYEAQ. CDR3 length: 12 residues. The CDR3: CASSSTRDVYTF. The DNA for the CDR3 is TGTGCCAGCAGCTCGACAAGGGACGTCTACACCTTC.

The V call is TRBV5-1, the J call TRBJ2-2; 12 bases line up with TRBD2. This CDR3 has 16 amino acids. Germline V gene lookup returns CDR1 SGHRS and CDR2 YFSETQ. Germline trimming cut 4 bases from V and 5 bases from J; bases unmatched to any gene: 6. The CDR3 nucleotides are TGCGCCAGCAGCCCCTGGACTAGCGGGATGACCGGGGAGCTGTTTTTT. Residues: CASSPWTSGMTGELFF.

V and J are TRBV2 and TRBJ1-4; no clear D. CDR1 and CDR2 (germline): SNHLY, FYNNEI. V was cut by 4 bases and J by 5 bases, with 11 bases left in between. The CDR3 totals 14 residues. DNA of the CDR3: TGTGCCAGCAGTGGCCGACTGATCAATGAAAAACTGTTTTTT. Its translation is CASSGRLINEKLFF.

The chain joins TRBV9 to TRBJ1-2; a weak D match, TRBD1 (5 bases). V was trimmed by 0 bases and J by 4 bases, leaving 13 bases between them. The CDR3 runs to 15 residues. Germline loops: CDR1 SGDLS, CDR2 YYNGEE. The CDR3, as DNA: TGTGCCAGCAGCGTAGGCTCCGGGACGGGCTATGGCTACACCTTC. It is translated as CASSVGSGTGYGYTF. Combining the CDR3 with reference TRBV9 and TRBJ1-2 gives the whole variable domain DSGVTQTPKHLITATGQRVTLRCSPRSGDLSVYWYQQSLDQGLQFLIQYYNGEERAKGNILERFSAQQFPDLHSELNLSSLELGDSALYFCASSVGSGTGYGYTFGSGTRLTVV.

The chain recombines TRBV19 with TRBJ2-1, with a weak D call TRBD1 (5 bases). Between the trimmed V and J ends, which lost 3 bases and 2 bases, there was a span of 8 bases. This CDR3 comprises 14 residues. Germline CDR1 is LNHDA and CDR2 is SQIVND (reference sequence). CDR3 DNA sequence: TGTGCCAGTAGTATGGACACCCCCTACAATGAGCAGTTCTTC. Translated: CASSMDTPYNEQFF.

The chain carries TRBV30 and TRBJ2-7; possibly TRBD1 or TRBD2 for D (5 bases each). The CDR3 loop spans 14 amino acids. V lost 0 bases, J lost 2 bases, and 11 bases lay in between. In germline, CDR1 is GTSNPN, CDR2 SVGIG (reference sequence). The CDR3 protein is CAWSVQRGAYEQYF. In DNA, the CDR3 is TGTGCCTGGAGTGTACAGAGGGGAGCCTACGAGCAGTACTTC.

V and J are TRBV4-3 and TRBJ1-3; D perhaps matches TRBD1 (5 bases). The CDR3 runs to 15 residues. Germline loops: CDR1 LGHNA, CDR2 YSLEER. V lost 0 bases to trimming and J lost 4 bases, with 10 bases between them. CDR3 in amino acids: CASSQDGALGNTIYF. In DNA form, the CDR3 reads TGCGCCAGCAGCCAAGATGGGGCACTAGGAAACACCATATATTTT.

The J gene is TRBJ1-4, the V gene TRBV11-2; 9 bases fit TRBD1. Unmatched junction bases numbered 7, after V lost 4 bases and J lost 10 bases. The CDR3 is 14 residues long. Germline-derived CDR1 and CDR2 are SGHAT and FQNNGV. The CDR3: CASSSTGGVGKLFF. CDR3 nucleotide sequence: TGTGCCAGCAGCTCTACAGGGGGCGTTGGAAAACTGTTTTTT.

The chain recombines TRBV4-2 with TRBJ1-3; D is uncertain. The V end lost 1 base, the J end lost 0 bases, and 7 bases lay between the germline ends. The germline V gene has CDR1 LGHNA and CDR2 YNFKEQ. The CDR3 has 15 amino acids. The CDR3 nucleotides are TGTGCCAGCAGCCAAGCACCGGACTCTGGAAACACCATATATTTT. It encodes CASSQAPDSGNTIYF.

The chain has TRBV11-2 and TRBJ2-7, with TRBD2 matching over 9 bases. The length of the CDR3 is 16 residues. Germline trimming cut 6 bases from V and 2 bases from J; bases unmatched to any gene: 11. Germline CDR1 reads SGHAT; CDR2 reads FQNNGV. CDR3 loop: CASRSPVAGGTYEQYF. For the CDR3, the DNA is TGTGCCAGCAGATCCCCGGTGGCGGGAGGGACCTACGAGCAGTACTTC.

The chain employs TRBV28 and TRBJ1-2, with 7 bases matching TRBD1. V trimming: 7 bases; J trimming: 0 bases; junction bases outside the gene matches: 11. Germline CDR1 MDHEN, CDR2 SYDVKM. CDR3 length: 16 amino acids. The CDR3 loop reads CASTSPQGLANYGYTF. In DNA form, the CDR3 reads TGTGCCAGCACTTCCCCACAGGGGCTAGCTAACTATGGCTACACCTTC.

The rearrangement links TRBV7-9 to TRBJ2-5, with a weak D call TRBD2 (6 bases). Germline CDR1 reads SEHNR; CDR2 reads FQNEAQ (reference sequence). CDR3 size: 15 residues. Trimming pared 6 bases from V and 5 bases from J, leaving 19 bases between. The CDR3 bases are TGTGCCAGCAGTCGCTTAAGCGGGTTTTGGGAGACCCAGTACTTC. Protein product: CASSRLSGFWETQYF.

This clone was counted a single time. The chain recombines TRBV7-2 with TRBJ2-7, with TRBD2 matching over 11 bases. This CDR3 contains 15 residues. Germline V gene sequence: CDR1 SGHTA, CDR2 FQGNSA. V gave up 3 bases and J gave up 1 base; unmatched junction bases: 2. CDR3 coding DNA: TGTGCCAGCAGCTTTAGCGGGAGGGGTTCCTACGAGCAGTACTTC. This translates into CASSFSGRGSYEQYF.

The rearrangement links TRBV15 to TRBJ2-3, with D unclear. CDR1 is LNHNV, CDR2 YYDKDF, per germline (reference sequence). Trimming removed 0 bases at V and 8 bases at J, with 6 bases between. The CDR3 totals 12 residues. This CDR3 reads CATSRDLGTQYF. DNA for the CDR3: TGTGCCACCAGCAGAGATCTGGGTACGCAGTATTTT.

CDR3: CASSFGGRSTDTQYF. DNA of the CDR3: TGTGCCAGCAGCTTCGGCGGGAGGAGCACAGATACGCAGTATTTT. This chain connects TRBV5-6 to TRBJ2-3, with 8 bases identical to TRBD2. There are 15 residues in the CDR3. CDR1 SGHDT and CDR2 YYEEEE come from the germline V gene. The V and J ends lost 2 bases and 0 bases, in that order; junction bases with no gene match: 2.

The chain joins TRBV6-4 to TRBJ2-1, with 11 nucleotides matching TRBD2. CDR1 is MRHNA and CDR2 is SNTAGT in the germline V gene. This CDR3 region has 15 residues. V lost 6 bases and J lost 4; bases outside the gene matches: 5. CDR3: CASSQIAGGYNEQFF. CDR3 bases: TGTGCCAGCAGCCAAATAGCGGGAGGGTACAATGAGCAGTTCTTC.

The chain joins TRBV5-1 to TRBJ2-7; 9 bases agree with TRBD1. The CDR3 runs to 15 residues. Trimming cost V 0 bases and J 5 bases; bases outside gene matches: 6. CDR1 SGHRS and CDR2 YFSETQ come from the germline V gene. CDR3 sequence: CASSLGGTGTDEQYF. CDR3 DNA: TGCGCCAGCAGCTTGGGCGGGACAGGGACCGACGAGCAGTACTTC.